This TCR beta chain was captured in a study of regulatory T cells in long-lasting Graves disease. Time point indicated: newly diagnosed GD, antithyroid drugs for less than 3 months. Making the TCR library involved RNA that had been extracted from PBMCs. An endocrinology department in Xi'an, China, supplied the patients. Arm-PCR of CDR3 regions with iRepertoire HTBI primers generated TCR beta libraries. MiXCR, applied by TCRdb to the multiplex PCR reads, yields one record per CDR3 protein. In the table there are about 440,000 distinct CDR3 sequences, approximately 15% of which are singletons. Trimming took 5 bases from V and 8 from J, leaving 16 bases between them. The germline CDR1 and CDR2 sequences are DFQATT and SNEGSKA (reference sequence). The CDR3 consists of 13 residues. This clonotype has at least ten counts. This sample also appeared in a second study, on T cells in Graves' hyperthyroidism and ophthalmopathy.

This receptor was identified in a woman aged 25 to 39 with Graves disease. The sequences come from peripheral blood mononuclear cells (PBMCs), collected at new diagnosis, from a patient treated with antithyroid drugs. J is TRBJ2-1 and V is TRBV20-1; perhaps TRBD2 as D (5 bases). This CDR3 is CSAPGEGRYEQFF. Written as DNA, the CDR3 is TGCAGTGCTCCCGGTGAGGGCCGGTATGAGCAGTTCTTC.